One and the same sample provided the 32 T cell receptor beta chains below, sequenced in a study of CD4+ T cells in melanoma. Assay used: immunoSEQ multiplex PCR; TCRdb lists only in-frame clones, some missing. The profile shows some 20,000 clones, 80% to 90% of them singletons. Sample: cells from a culture (not recorded whether cultured in vitro). All receptors come from a human donor with melanoma.

The chain employs TRBV4-1 and TRBJ2-2; 9 nucleotides match TRBD2. This CDR3 spans 14 amino acids. V trimming: 8 bases; J trimming: 1 base; junction bases outside the gene matches: 2. CDR1 is MGHRA, CDR2 YSYEKL, per germline. This CDR3 is CASRSGGNTGELFF. As DNA, the CDR3 is TGCGCCAGCCGTAGCGGGGGGAACACCGGGGAGCTGTTTTTT.

This CDR3 is CASRKGLQVGNTIYF. CDR3 nucleotides: TGTGCCAGCCGGAAAGGGTTGCAGGTTGGAAACACCATATATTTT. The chain has TRBV19 and TRBJ1-3; no clear D. V was trimmed by 9 bases and J by 3 bases, leaving 18 bases between them. Per the germline V gene, CDR1 is LNHDA and CDR2 is SQIVND (reference sequence). This CDR3 is built from 15 residues.

The gene calls are TRBV4-1 and TRBJ2-4; TRBD1 aligns across 7 bases. This CDR3 is built from 17 residues. The V segment lost 2 bases and the J segment 5 bases; nucleotides outside the gene matches: 12. CDR1 is MGHRA, CDR2 YSYEKL, per germline. CDR3 DNA: TGCGCCAGCAGCCAAAGCTACTATAGGACAGGAGAAAACATTCAGTACTTC. It encodes CASSQSYYRTGENIQYF.

The chain couples TRBV6-6 to TRBJ2-5, with unresolved D. CDR1 and CDR2 (germline): MNHNY, SVGAGI (reference sequence). V shed 4 bases and J shed 2 bases, with 11 bases lying between them. The length of the CDR3 is 14 residues. The CDR3 region is CASSSHDRQETQYF. The CDR3 region has the DNA TGTGCCAGCAGTTCACATGACCGACAAGAGACCCAGTACTTC.

The V call is TRBV2, the J call TRBJ1-2; D gene unclear. There are 13 residues in the CDR3. CDR1 and CDR2 (germline): SNHLY, FYNNEI. Trimming took 7 bases from V and 4 from J, leaving 13 bases between them. The DNA of the CDR3 is TGTGCCAGCACCCTACGTGCTGGCTATGGCTACACCTTC. Its protein product is CASTLRAGYGYTF. Using reference TRBV2 and TRBJ1-2 for the parts outside the CDR3, the full variable domain is EPEVTQTPSHQVTQMGQEVILRCVPISNHLYFYWYRQILGQKVEFLVSFYNNEISEKSEIFDDQFSVERPDGSNFTLKIRSTKLEDSAMYFCASTLRAGYGYTFGSGTRLTVV.

The table lists this clone with a count of one. This chain links TRBV2 with TRBJ2-5; 9 nucleotides align to TRBD2. V shed 7 bases and J 1 base; nucleotides not matched to a gene: 4. This CDR3 comprises 14 residues. The germline V gene encodes CDR1 SNHLY and CDR2 FYNNEI. CDR3 loop: CASTRAGGQETQYF. The CDR3 coding sequence is TGTGCCAGCACTAGAGCGGGGGGCCAAGAGACCCAGTACTTC.

The genes are TRBV9 and TRBJ2-5, with 10 bases aligning to TRBD2. V lost 3 bases and J lost 5; bases outside the gene matches: 16. Germline V lookup: CDR1 SGDLS, CDR2 YYNGEE. The CDR3 consists of 18 residues. The CDR3 region has the DNA TGTGCCAGCAGCGACCCTTTAAGGGGGCTAGCGGGGGCCGAGACCCAGTACTTC. Its protein product is CASSDPLRGLAGAETQYF.

In DNA, the CDR3 is TGTGCCAGCTCAGCAGATAGCGGATTTGAGCAGTTCTTC. It is translated as CASSADSGFEQFF. The chain carries TRBV18 and TRBJ2-1; possibly TRBD2 for D (6 bases). In germline, CDR1 is KGHSH, CDR2 LQKENI. Trimming took 5 bases from V and 9 from J, leaving 14 bases between them. The CDR3 is 13 residues long.

V gene TRBV9 combines with J gene TRBJ2-1; 10 nucleotides line up with TRBD1. Germline V gene lookup returns CDR1 SGDLS and CDR2 YYNGEE. J lost 4 bases, V lost 3 bases, and 1 base had no gene match. The CDR3 loop spans 14 amino acids. The chain's CDR3 is CASSGTGGYNEQFF. For the CDR3, the DNA is TGTGCCAGCAGCGGGACAGGGGGTTACAATGAGCAGTTCTTC. Together with reference TRBV9 and TRBJ2-1, the CDR3 gives the full variable domain: DSGVTQTPKHLITATGQRVTLRCSPRSGDLSVYWYQQSLDQGLQFLIQYYNGEERAKGNILERFSAQQFPDLHSELNLSSLELGDSALYFCASSGTGGYNEQFFGPGTRLTVL.

The rearrangement uses TRBV18 and TRBJ1-2; D gene unclear. The V gene lost 0 bases and the J gene lost 3 bases, with 8 bases spanning the gap. Germline V gives CDR1 KGHSH, CDR2 LQKENI. The CDR3 is 14 residues long. In nucleotides, the CDR3 is TGTGCCAGCTCACCACCTCGGAGGGACTATGGCTACACCTTC. Protein sequence: CASSPPRRDYGYTF.

The CDR3 region is CASSSPGLVSTDTQYF. CDR3 DNA: TGTGCCAGCAGCTCGCCGGGACTAGTATCCACAGATACGCAGTATTTT. The chain carries TRBV7-9 and TRBJ2-3; 8 bases agree with TRBD2. V was pared by 4 bases and J by 2 bases, with 8 bases of the junction left unmatched. Germline CDR1 reads SEHNR; CDR2 reads FQNEAQ (reference sequence). The CDR3 extends over 16 amino acids.

The chain links TRBV4-2 to TRBJ2-1, with D tentatively TRBD2 (5 bases). The CDR3 has 17 amino acids. Germline CDR1 is LGHNA and CDR2 is YNFKEQ. Trimming pared 4 bases from V and 6 bases from J, leaving 22 bases between. CDR3 loop: CASSPTATFTSSNEQFF. The DNA of the CDR3 is TGTGCCAGCAGCCCCACGGCTACCTTTACTAGTTCCAATGAGCAGTTCTTC.

This clone was counted only a few times. The V gene is TRBV11-2, the J gene TRBJ1-4; D is uncertain. Germline values: CDR1 SGHAT, CDR2 FQNNGV. This CDR3 comprises 15 residues. V lost 2 bases and J lost 8, with 15 bases in between. CDR3 nucleotides: TGTGCCAGCAGCTTAACGCCCTCCTACCGGGAAAAACTGTTTTTT. Translating it yields CASSLTPSYREKLFF.

This clone was counted only a few times. The chain recombines TRBV6-6 with TRBJ1-2; a weak D match, TRBD1 (5 bases). The CDR3 contains 13 residues. Germline V gives CDR1 MNHNY, CDR2 SVGAGI (reference sequence). V was trimmed by 3 bases and J by 3 bases, leaving 8 bases between them. CDR3 DNA sequence: TGTGCCAGCAGTTATCAGGGTGACTATGGCTACACCTTC. This sequence encodes CASSYQGDYGYTF.

J is TRBJ2-3 and V is TRBV19; D is possibly TRBD2 (6 bases). The V end was cut by 5 bases, the J end by 3 bases, with 15 bases between. The germline gives CDR1 LNHDA, CDR2 SQIVND (reference sequence). The CDR3 spans 15 residues. Written as DNA, the CDR3 is TGTGCCAGTAGTCGGCGCGGGGTGAATACAGATACGCAGTATTTT. Translated: CASSRRGVNTDTQYF.

The rearrangement joins TRBV20-1 to TRBJ1-1; no reliable D call. Trimming stripped 4 bases from V and 7 bases from J, with 10 bases between. The CDR3 length is 11 residues. The germline CDR1 and CDR2 sequences are DFQATT and SNEGSKA (reference sequence). The CDR3 nucleotides are TGCAGTGCTAAGGTACAAATTGAAGCTTTCTTT. It specifies CSAKVQIEAFF.

Only one count was recorded for this clone. The chain recombines TRBV6-6 with TRBJ2-7, with TRBD1 matching over 12 bases. This CDR3 has 16 residues. J lost 4 bases, V lost 2 bases, and 6 bases had no gene match. The germline V gene encodes CDR1 MNHNY and CDR2 SVGAGI (reference sequence). The CDR3 nucleotides are TGTGCCAGCAGTTACGGGGACAGGGGGCAATCGTACGAGCAGTACTTC. Its translation is CASSYGDRGQSYEQYF.

The chain has TRBV27 and TRBJ1-1; D might be TRBD1 (6 bases). Germline V gene sequence: CDR1 MNHEY, CDR2 SMNVEV (reference sequence). CDR3 length equals 13 residues. Trimming stripped 3 bases from V and 4 bases from J, with 9 bases between. CDR3 amino acids: CASSFKGGTEAFF. As DNA, the CDR3 is TGTGCCAGCAGTTTCAAGGGGGGCACTGAAGCTTTCTTT.

V usage is TRBV6-5 and J usage is TRBJ1-2, with 9 bases matching TRBD1. The CDR3 covers 16 residues. Looked up from germline, CDR1 is MNHEY and CDR2 is SVGAGI. The ends lost 2 bases at V and 4 bases at J; junction bases unmatched: 8. The CDR3 loop is CASSYGTGPGGYGYTF. CDR3 nucleotide sequence: TGTGCCAGCAGTTACGGGACAGGGCCTGGGGGCTATGGCTACACCTTC.

This clone has more than one count but fewer than ten. The chain has TRBV6-6 and TRBJ1-5; D is unclear. The germline CDR1 and CDR2 sequences are MNHNY and SVGAGI (reference sequence). The V end lost 2 bases, the J end lost 5 bases, and 7 bases lay between the germline ends. The CDR3 contains 13 residues. In nucleotides, the CDR3 is TGTGCCAGCAGTTACAGCCGGGATCAGCCCCAGCATTTT. Its protein product is CASSYSRDQPQHF.

J is TRBJ2-5 and V is TRBV5-1; D unresolved. The CDR3 contains 13 residues. Germline CDR1 SGHRS, CDR2 YFSETQ. V was pared by 5 bases and J by 3 bases, with 11 bases between. In DNA form, the CDR3 reads TGCGCCAGCAGTTTCGGACGGGAAGAGACCCAGTACTTC. Encoded protein: CASSFGREETQYF. Complete variable domain (other parts from reference TRBV5-1 and TRBJ2-5): KAGVTQTPRYLIKTRGQQVTLSCSPISGHRSVSWYQQTPGQGLQFLFEYFSETQRNKGNFPGRFSGRQFSNSRSEMNVSTLELGDSALYLCASSFGREETQYFGPGTRLLVL.

The chain combines TRBV7-2 with TRBJ1-2; the D gene is possibly TRBD1 (5 bases). V dropped 3 bases and J dropped 2 bases, with 13 bases sitting between them. CDR1 is SGHTA and CDR2 is FQGNSA in the germline V gene. CDR3 size: 15 residues. The CDR3 bases are TGTGCCAGCAGCTTCATGGACAAGGGGAACTATGGCTACACCTTC. This sequence encodes CASSFMDKGNYGYTF.

This chain links TRBV4-1 with TRBJ2-1, with a tentative D call TRBD2 (6 bases). V lost 0 bases, J lost 8 bases, and 17 bases lay in between. This CDR3 is built from 16 residues. Per the germline V gene, CDR1 is MGHRA and CDR2 is YSYEKL. CDR3 nucleotide sequence: TGCGCCAGCAGCCAAGATTTTGGGACCCCGGGGGATGAGCAGTTCTTC. Translated: CASSQDFGTPGDEQFF.

This clone was seen more than once but under ten times. V gene TRBV11-3 combines with J gene TRBJ2-2, with D possibly TRBD2 on 6 matching bases. The CDR3 covers 13 residues. Germline values: CDR1 SGHNT, CDR2 YENEEA. V gave up 5 bases and J gave up 7 bases, with 11 bases separating them. The CDR3 sequence: CASSRRGGGELFF. The CDR3 nucleotides are TGTGCCAGCAGCCGTAGGGGAGGCGGGGAGCTGTTTTTT.

V is TRBV7-6 and J is TRBJ1-3; D unresolved. Per the germline V gene, CDR1 is SGHVS and CDR2 is FNYEAQ. The CDR3 sequence is 14 residues long. V shed 3 bases and J shed 1 base, with 7 bases lying between them. The CDR3 sequence: CASSLGMSGNTIYF. DNA for the CDR3: TGTGCCAGCAGCTTGGGGATGTCTGGAAACACCATATATTTT.

This clone appeared a single time. The chain has TRBV5-6 and TRBJ2-5, with D perhaps TRBD2 (5 bases). The V and J ends lost 6 bases and 5 bases respectively, with 17 bases between them. This CDR3 contains 14 residues. From germline, CDR1 is SGHDT and CDR2 YYEEEE. The CDR3 region has the DNA TGTGCCAGCACCGTACTAGATGTCGGCGAGACCCAGTACTTC. Amino acid sequence: CASTVLDVGETQYF.

The rearrangement joins TRBV6-5 to TRBJ1-5; D uncertain. The CDR3 is 15 residues long. Germline assignment: CDR1 MNHEY and CDR2 SVGAGI. The V gene lost 2 bases and the J gene lost 7 bases, with 15 bases spanning the gap. For the CDR3, the DNA is TGTGCCAGCAGTTACGGTAGGAGTCCGAAGCAGCCCCAGCATTTT. Amino acids: CASSYGRSPKQPQHF.

This clone has a single count. The gene calls are TRBV27 and TRBJ1-2; 12 bases line up with TRBD1. V was clipped by 4 bases and J by 6 bases; unmatched bases: 9. The CDR3 spans 16 residues. Germline V gene lookup returns CDR1 MNHEY and CDR2 SMNVEV (reference sequence). The CDR3 protein is CASSSPGTGGGNGYTF. The CDR3 nucleotides read TGTGCCAGCAGTTCGCCCGGGACAGGGGGCGGAAATGGCTACACCTTC.

The chain has TRBV5-5 and TRBJ2-3, with D maybe TRBD1 (5 bases). The CDR3 has 16 residues. V dropped 0 bases and J dropped 2 bases, with 13 bases sitting between them. Germline CDR1 is SGHKS and CDR2 is YYEKEE (reference sequence). The CDR3 loop reads CASSLARAGYTDTQYF. The CDR3 DNA reads TGTGCCAGCAGCTTGGCCAGGGCAGGCTACACAGATACGCAGTATTTT.

This sequence joins TRBV11-2 and TRBJ1-1; D remains unclear. The V gene lost 5 bases and the J gene lost 4 bases, with 11 bases spanning the gap. The V gene's germline CDR1 is SGHAT and CDR2 FQNNGV. This CDR3 spans 13 amino acids. The CDR3 protein is CASSRRPITEAFF. DNA of the CDR3: TGTGCCAGCAGCCGTCGACCAATCACTGAAGCTTTCTTT.

The V call is TRBV11-3, the J call TRBJ2-1, with 8 bases identical to TRBD1. This CDR3 contains 15 residues. V lost 1 base to trimming and J lost 10 bases; unmatched junction nucleotides: 9. Germline CDR1 is SGHNT and CDR2 is YENEEA. CDR3 protein: CASSLGGSGQGEQFF. CDR3 coding DNA: TGTGCCAGCAGCTTAGGAGGATCCGGACAGGGCGAGCAGTTCTTC.

The chain uses TRBV15 and TRBJ2-3; 8 positions agree with TRBD2. Looked up from germline, CDR1 is LNHNV and CDR2 is YYDKDF (reference sequence). V gave up 5 bases and J gave up 4 bases; unmatched junction bases: 14. CDR3 size: 17 residues. The CDR3 loop is CATSRSHGRGVADTQYF. CDR3 DNA sequence: TGTGCCACCAGCCGATCCCACGGGCGGGGGGTGGCAGATACGCAGTATTTT.